This TCR beta chain was retrieved from a study of spatial heterogeneity in lung cancer. Overall study context: Any follow-up PBMC samples that were available went on to be sequenced, and the median time to follow-up was around 25 months after resection. In raw reads, more than eight appearances on average were recorded for each unique TCR and UMI combination.

The time point: blood at routine non-recurrence follow-up after resection. Each TCR cDNA molecule bore a unique molecular identifier. TCRdb itself ran the 5' RACE reads through MiXCR, one entry per CDR3 protein. The table shows around 29,000 distinct CDR3 sequences, with roughly a tenth occurring only once. V was pared by 5 bases and J by 5 bases, with 11 bases of the junction left unmatched. Germline CDR1 and CDR2: SEHNR and FQNEAQ (reference sequence). CDR3 size: 15 residues. Source: PBMCs, taken at follow-up. The sequence derives from a female donor with early-stage non-small cell lung cancer. V usage is TRBV7-9 and J usage is TRBJ2-5; 7 bases are shared with TRBD2. CDR3: CASSPRVSGYETQYF. The DNA for the CDR3 is TGTGCCAGCAGCCCCCGGGTTAGCGGGTATGAGACCCAGTACTTC.